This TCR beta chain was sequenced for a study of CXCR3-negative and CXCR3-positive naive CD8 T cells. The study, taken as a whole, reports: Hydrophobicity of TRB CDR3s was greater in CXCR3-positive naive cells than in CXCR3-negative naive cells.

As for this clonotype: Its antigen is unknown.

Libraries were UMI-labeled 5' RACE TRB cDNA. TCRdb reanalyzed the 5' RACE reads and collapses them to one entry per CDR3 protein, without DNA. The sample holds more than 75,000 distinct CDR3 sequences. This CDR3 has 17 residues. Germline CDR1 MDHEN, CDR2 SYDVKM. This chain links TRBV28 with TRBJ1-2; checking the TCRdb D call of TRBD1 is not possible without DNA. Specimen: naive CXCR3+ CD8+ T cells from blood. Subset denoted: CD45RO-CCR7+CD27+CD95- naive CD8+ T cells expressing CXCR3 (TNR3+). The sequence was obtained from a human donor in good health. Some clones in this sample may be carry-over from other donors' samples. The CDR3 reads CASTSRDRGRENYGYTF.